The TCR beta chain under discussion was sequenced for a study of T-cell reconstitution after alpha-beta-depleted transplantation in children. Study results and caveats: When one year had passed after transplant, most T-cell counts and diversity came from newly produced T cells.

A library of TCRbeta sequences, prepared with unique molecular identifiers, was generated. MiXCR, applied by TCRdb to the PCR reads, yields one record per CDR3 protein. This sample has under 150,000 distinct CDR3 sequences, with 8% to 10% found just once. About this clonotype: Its antigen remains unidentified.

CDR1 and CDR2 from the germline V gene are MNHEY and SVGAGI. This CDR3 has 14 residues. The V and J ends lost 4 bases and 4 bases, in that order; junction bases with no gene match: 4. The clonotype comes from a girl younger than two who had a stem cell transplant for combined immunodeficiency, so the T cells may come from the graft donor. V gene TRBV6-5 combines with J gene TRBJ2-5, with 9 positions matching TRBD1. The sample consisted of PBMCs, mostly from graft donor cells, taken 180 days after TCRalphabeta/CD19-depleted stem cell transplant. The CDR3 reads CASSWSTGGETQYF. The CDR3 nucleotides are TGTGCCAGCAGTTGGTCGACAGGGGGAGAGACCCAGTACTTC.